A single sample gave rise to the 30 T cell receptor beta chains below, sequenced in a study of blood T cell repertoires in COVID-19 (dated by TCRdb to the early 2020s). The protocol used for the library was the immunoSEQ multiplex PCR assay. TCRdb provides this immuneACCESS table in a form limited to in-frame rearrangements. Some clones are lacking; in checked studies, under half of them reflect an unresolved V gene, and why the rest are absent is not known. The sample table contains about 150,000 clones; only one count was recorded for 88% of them. The ten largest account for 2.5% to 3% of the sample. Sequenced: peripheral blood. The source is a human donor with COVID-19, enrolled during active disease. The donor label of this sample is uncertain.

V usage is TRBV2 and J usage is TRBJ1-1, with 7 bases aligning to TRBD1. The CDR3 spans 14 residues. The ends lost 5 bases at V and 3 bases at J; junction bases unmatched: 6. Germline loops: CDR1 SNHLY, CDR2 FYNNEI. The CDR3 loop reads CASSYGTEDTEAFF. In DNA form, the CDR3 reads TGTGCCAGCAGTTATGGGACAGAGGACACTGAAGCTTTCTTT.

The chain links TRBV30 to TRBJ2-7; D is possibly TRBD1 (5 bases). V dropped 4 bases and J dropped 5 bases, with 9 bases sitting between them. Germline values: CDR1 GTSNPN, CDR2 SVGIG (reference sequence). The CDR3 spans 11 residues. DNA for the CDR3: TGTGCCTGGACAGGGCACCACGAGCAGTACTTC. Protein: CAWTGHHEQYF.

The V gene is TRBV6-4, the J gene TRBJ1-4; 8 bases map to TRBD1. Germline V gene lookup returns CDR1 MRHNA and CDR2 SNTAGT. CDR3 length: 16 residues. With V trimmed by 2 bases and J by 5 bases, 7 bases remained unmatched. The CDR3: CASSDGTGQGNEKLFF. The CDR3, as DNA: TGTGCCAGCAGTGACGGAACTGGACAGGGCAATGAAAAACTGTTTTTT.

CDR3 loop: CASSFLSSEAQYF. CDR3 in DNA: TGTGCCAGCAGCTTTCTGTCGTCCGAGGCGCAGTATTTT. This rearrangement joins TRBV5-6 to TRBJ2-3, with D unclear. V lost 2 bases, J lost 10 bases, and 14 bases lay in between. The CDR3 is made up of 13 amino acids. Germline CDR1 is SGHDT and CDR2 is YYEEEE.

V is TRBV18 and J is TRBJ1-3; perhaps TRBD1 as D (5 bases). Trimming removed 4 bases at V and 0 bases at J, with 13 bases between. The CDR3 is made up of 16 amino acids. Germline V gives CDR1 KGHSH, CDR2 LQKENI. CDR3 region: CASSLVDNSSGNTIYF. The CDR3 DNA follows: TGTGCCAGCTCACTCGTGGACAACTCCTCTGGAAACACCATATATTTT.

The V call is TRBV7-3, the J call TRBJ2-7; D is possibly TRBD1 (6 bases). The CDR3 sequence is 14 residues long. V was trimmed by 2 bases and J by 2 bases, leaving 10 bases between them. CDR1 and CDR2 (germline): SGHTA, FQGTGA. Here the CDR3 reads CASSLVSGAYEQYF. For the CDR3, the DNA is TGTGCCAGCAGCTTAGTTTCAGGGGCCTACGAGCAGTACTTC.

The V gene is TRBV2, the J gene TRBJ1-4; tentative D call: TRBD1 (5 bases). Per germline, CDR1 SNHLY and CDR2 FYNNEI. CDR3 length: 13 amino acids. V lost 6 bases and J lost 3, with 8 bases in between. The CDR3, as DNA: TGTGCCAGCAGAAGGGACTCTAATGAAAAACTGTTTTTT. Its translation: CASRRDSNEKLFF.

The rearrangement joins TRBV5-1 to TRBJ1-2; D uncertain. The CDR3 loop spans 14 amino acids. Trimming took off 4 bases at V and 2 bases at J, with 12 bases between the two ends. Germline V CDR1 and CDR2: SGHRS, YFSETQ. DNA of the CDR3: TGCGCCAGCAGCCCCCCAGGAACGAACTATGGCTACACCTTC. Protein product: CASSPPGTNYGYTF.

The chain couples TRBV11-3 to TRBJ2-3, with 12 bases that match TRBD2. V dropped 8 bases and J dropped 1; count of bases not matched to a gene: 4. This CDR3 comprises 15 residues. In germline, CDR1 is SGHNT, CDR2 YENEEA. The CDR3: CASGRLAGGTDTQYF. The CDR3 DNA follows: TGTGCCAGCGGTCGACTAGCGGGGGGCACAGATACGCAGTATTTT.

Only one count was recorded for this clone. DNA for the CDR3: TGTGCCAGCGGACTGAGCTCTGGAAACACCATATATTTT. Amino acid sequence: CASGLSSGNTIYF. The genes are TRBV7-3 and TRBJ1-3, with D unresolved. Per germline, CDR1 SGHTA and CDR2 FQGTGA. Trimming left V 8 bases short and J 0 bases short, with 8 bases between. The CDR3 runs to 13 residues.

The chain joins TRBV9 to TRBJ1-2; the match to TRBD1 covers 7 bases. The CDR3 is made up of 14 amino acids. Germline CDR1 reads SGDLS; CDR2 reads YYNGEE. After removal of 0 bases from V and 8 bases from J, the junction contained 7 bases not matched to a gene. The CDR3 DNA is TGTGCCAGCAGCGTAGATCCAGGGGGAAACGGCTACACCTTC. Translating gives CASSVDPGGNGYTF.

This chain joins TRBV7-9 and TRBJ1-4; weak D call: TRBD1 (5 bases). The germline gives CDR1 SEHNR, CDR2 FQNEAQ (reference sequence). The ends were cut back, 5 bases at V and 8 bases at J, with 12 bases in the middle. The CDR3 runs to 13 residues. In nucleotides, the CDR3 is TGTGCCAGCAGCCCCGCGGGGCTCGAAAAACTGTTTTTT. Translated: CASSPAGLEKLFF.

This clone was recorded only once. The chain carries TRBV5-6 and TRBJ2-7; D remains unclear. The V end was cut by 5 bases, the J end by 2 bases, with 14 bases between. Germline lookup yields CDR1 SGHDT and CDR2 YYEEEE. This CDR3 spans 14 amino acids. CDR3 residues: CASSLLGDTYEQYF. The CDR3 coding sequence is TGTGCCAGCAGTCTACTCGGTGACACCTACGAGCAGTACTTC.

The sample holds a few counts of this clone. The rearrangement joins TRBV30 to TRBJ1-6, with TRBD1 as a possible D gene (6 bases). This CDR3 has 17 amino acids. V was pared by 3 bases and J by 2 bases, with 17 bases between. Germline lookup yields CDR1 GTSNPN and CDR2 SVGIG (reference sequence). CDR3 sequence (DNA): TGTGCCTGGAGCTCCGGACAGATGAAAGCCTATAATTCACCCCTCCACTTT. Amino acids: CAWSSGQMKAYNSPLHF.

The gene calls are TRBV2 and TRBJ2-4, with TRBD2 as a possible D gene (6 bases). This CDR3 is 15 amino acids long. Trimming left V 6 bases short and J 5 bases short, with 17 bases between. Germline CDR1 reads SNHLY; CDR2 reads FYNNEI. CDR3 region: CASSPNRWGENIQYF. DNA of the CDR3: TGTGCCAGCAGCCCTAACCGTTGGGGGGAAAACATTCAGTACTTC. Supplemented by reference TRBV2 and TRBJ2-4, the full variable domain reads EPEVTQTPSHQVTQMGQEVILRCVPISNHLYFYWYRQILGQKVEFLVSFYNNEISEKSEIFDDQFSVERPDGSNFTLKIRSTKLEDSAMYFCASSPNRWGENIQYFGAGTRLSVL.

The V and J genes are TRBV3-1 (or the pseudogene TRBV3-2) and TRBJ1-2, with 7 bases that match TRBD1. CDR3 length: 14 amino acids. V lost 2 bases and J lost 4; bases outside the gene matches: 4. Germline-derived CDR1 and CDR2 are LGHDT and YNNKEL (reference sequence). DNA for the CDR3: TGTGCCAGCAGCCAAAGGGGGCGCGGCTATGGCTACACCTTC. This sequence encodes CASSQRGRGYGYTF.

The chain carries TRBV11-3 and TRBJ1-6; D remains ambiguous. The CDR3 extends over 13 amino acids. V lost 1 base, J lost 10 bases, and 8 bases lay in between. CDR1 is SGHNT, CDR2 YENEEA, per germline. The CDR3 bases are TGTGCCAGCAGCTTAGGTTCGGGATCACCCCTCCACTTT. This translates into CASSLGSGSPLHF.

The chain has TRBV21-1 and TRBJ2-3; TRBD2 was called by the table and not checked on the DNA. TRBV21-1 represents a pseudogene. The CDR3 consists of 15 residues. The CDR3 sequence: CASGLAGAYTDTQYF. CDR3 bases: TGTGCCAGCGGACTAGCGGGGGCCTACACAGATACGCAGTATTTT.

This clone was recorded only once. The chain combines TRBV2 with TRBJ1-3; tentative D call: TRBD1 (5 bases). CDR3 size: 15 residues. Between the trimmed V and J ends, which lost 7 bases and 0 bases, there was a span of 13 bases. CDR1 is SNHLY, CDR2 FYNNEI, per germline. CDR3 loop: CASKSGAVSGNTIYF. The DNA for the CDR3 is TGTGCCAGCAAAAGTGGGGCAGTCTCTGGAAACACCATATATTTT.

A few counts support this clone. The V and J genes are TRBV12-3 or TRBV12-4 and TRBJ1-2; TRBD1 agrees at 9 bases. Trimming removed 6 bases from V and 8 bases from J; junction bases left unmatched: 7. The CDR3 is 13 residues long. The CDR3 sequence: CASRPTGGGGYTF. CDR3 nucleotide sequence: TGTGCCAGCAGACCCACAGGGGGCGGCGGCTACACCTTC.

The chain has TRBV5-1 and TRBJ1-1; D is perhaps TRBD1 (6 bases). The V end was cut by 1 base, the J end by 6 bases, with 13 bases between. Germline V gene sequence: CDR1 SGHRS, CDR2 YFSETQ. This CDR3 is 14 amino acids long. CDR3: CASSLRQGIPEAFF. CDR3 nucleotides: TGCGCCAGCAGCTTGCGCCAGGGGATCCCTGAAGCTTTCTTT.

This clone was picked up one time. The chain joins TRBV7-2 to TRBJ2-5; 7 nucleotides agree with TRBD2. The trim removed 4 bases at V and 4 bases at J, leaving 6 bases unmatched. The CDR3 spans 14 residues. Per germline, CDR1 SGHTA and CDR2 FQGNSA. The CDR3 DNA reads as TGTGCCAGCAGCTCGTATGGGGAGGGAGAGACCCAGTACTTC. Translated: CASSSYGEGETQYF. Drawing the rest from reference TRBV7-2 and TRBJ2-5, the complete variable domain is GAGVSQSPSNKVTEKGKDVELRCDPISGHTALYWYRQSLGQGLEFLIYFQGNSAPDKSGLPSDRFSAERTGGSVSTLTIQRTQQEDSAVYLCASSSYGEGETQYFGPGTRLLVL.

The V gene is TRBV5-4, the J gene TRBJ1-1; D is uncertain. The germline V gene encodes CDR1 SGHNT and CDR2 YYREEE (reference sequence). V was cut by 4 bases and J by 1 base, with 11 bases left in between. This CDR3 has 14 residues. CDR3 sequence (DNA): TGTGCCAGCAGCAAACTTGCCCAGAACACTGAAGCTTTCTTT. Amino acid sequence: CASSKLAQNTEAFF. The whole variable domain, remainder taken from reference TRBV5-4 and TRBJ1-1, is ETGVTQSPTHLIKTRGQQVTLRCSSQSGHNTVSWYQQALGQGPQFIFQYYREEENGRGNFPPRFSGLQFPNYSSELNVNALELDDSALYLCASSKLAQNTEAFFGQGTRLTVV.

The rearrangement joins TRBV10-2 to TRBJ1-5; 8 bases align to TRBD1. V shed 8 bases, J shed 2 bases, and the junction held 5 bases outside the gene matches. Germline CDR1 WSHSY, CDR2 SAAADI. The CDR3 loop spans 14 amino acids. CDR3 sequence: CASADRAGNQPQHF. DNA of the CDR3: TGCGCCAGCGCGGACAGGGCCGGCAATCAGCCCCAGCATTTT.

The chain employs TRBV3-1 (or the pseudogene TRBV3-2) and TRBJ1-5; D is ambiguous. V lost 2 bases and J 3 bases, leaving 8 bases between the germline ends. Looked up from germline, CDR1 is LGHDT and CDR2 is YNNKEL (reference sequence). The CDR3 runs 14 residues. The CDR3 bases are TGTGCCAGCAGCCAACTGGGCATCAATCAGCCCCAGCATTTT. This sequence encodes CASSQLGINQPQHF.

The chain links TRBV6-5 to TRBJ2-3, with TRBD2 matching over 10 bases. The CDR3 is 14 residues long. J was trimmed by 6 bases and V by 7 bases; bases with no gene match: 7. Per the germline V gene, CDR1 is MNHEY and CDR2 is SVGAGI. CDR3 region: CASKERGGRDTQYF. CDR3 DNA: TGTGCCAGCAAAGAGCGGGGGGGCCGCGATACGCAGTATTTT.

This chain uses TRBV27 with TRBJ1-4, with D possibly being TRBD1 (6 bases). The CDR3 length is 14 residues. Deletions cut 5 bases from V and 6 bases from J, with 13 bases between. Germline-derived CDR1 and CDR2 are MNHEY and SMNVEV (reference sequence). CDR3 nucleotide sequence: TGTGCCAGCAGTGCCGGACAGAGGTATGAAAAACTGTTTTTT. It is translated as CASSAGQRYEKLFF.

This clone has a single count. This sequence joins TRBV10-3 and TRBJ1-2; possibly TRBD1 for D (5 bases). V was cut by 7 bases and J by 4 bases, with 7 bases left in between. The CDR3 contains 11 residues. From germline, CDR1 is ENHRY and CDR2 SYGVKD. CDR3 sequence reads: CAINQGYGYTF. CDR3 bases: TGTGCCATCAATCAGGGCTATGGCTACACCTTC.

This chain links TRBV6-5 with TRBJ1-1; tentative D call: TRBD1 (6 bases). Germline CDR1 and CDR2: MNHEY and SVGAGI. V was trimmed by 4 bases and J by 4 bases, leaving 13 bases between them. This CDR3 has 14 amino acids. This chain's CDR3 is CASSLNRVGTEAFF. In DNA form, the CDR3 reads TGTGCCAGCAGTTTGAACAGGGTGGGCACTGAAGCTTTCTTT.

This chain connects TRBV9 to TRBJ2-5; D is perhaps TRBD2 (5 bases). Trimming left V 4 bases short and J 0 bases short, with 7 bases between. Germline V gene sequence: CDR1 SGDLS, CDR2 YYNGEE. The CDR3 has 13 amino acids. The CDR3 here is CASSFGNQETQYF. The CDR3, as DNA: TGTGCCAGCAGCTTCGGGAACCAAGAGACCCAGTACTTC.